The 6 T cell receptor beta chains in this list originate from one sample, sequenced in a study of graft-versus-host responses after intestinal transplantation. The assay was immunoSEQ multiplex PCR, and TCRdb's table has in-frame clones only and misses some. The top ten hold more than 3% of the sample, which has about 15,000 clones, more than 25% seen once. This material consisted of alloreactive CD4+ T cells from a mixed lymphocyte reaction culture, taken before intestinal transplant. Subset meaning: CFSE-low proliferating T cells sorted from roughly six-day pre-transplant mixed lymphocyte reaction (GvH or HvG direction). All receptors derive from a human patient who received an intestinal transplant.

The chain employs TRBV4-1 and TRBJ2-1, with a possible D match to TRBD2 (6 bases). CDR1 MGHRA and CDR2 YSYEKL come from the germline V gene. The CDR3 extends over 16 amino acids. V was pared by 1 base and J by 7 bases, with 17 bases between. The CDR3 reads CASSQGIGGRMNEQFF. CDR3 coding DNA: TGCGCCAGCAGCCAAGGGATTGGGGGGAGGATGAATGAGCAGTTCTTC.

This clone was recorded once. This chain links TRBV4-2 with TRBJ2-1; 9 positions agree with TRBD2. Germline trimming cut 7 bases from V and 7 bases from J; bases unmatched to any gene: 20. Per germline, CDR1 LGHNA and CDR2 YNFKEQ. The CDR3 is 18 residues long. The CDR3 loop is CASTSPRPEAGGTNEQFF. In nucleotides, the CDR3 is TGTGCCAGCACCTCTCCTAGACCGGAAGCGGGAGGTACTAATGAGCAGTTCTTC.

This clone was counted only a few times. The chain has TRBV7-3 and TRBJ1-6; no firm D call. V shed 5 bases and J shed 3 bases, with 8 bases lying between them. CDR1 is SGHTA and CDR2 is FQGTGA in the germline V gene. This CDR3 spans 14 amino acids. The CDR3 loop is CASSPGNYNSPLHF. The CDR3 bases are TGTGCCAGCAGCCCCGGGAACTATAATTCACCCCTCCACTTT. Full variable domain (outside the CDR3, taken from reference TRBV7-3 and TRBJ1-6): GAGVSQTPSNKVTEKGKYVELRCDPISGHTALYWYRQSLGQGPEFLIYFQGTGAADDSGLPNDRFFAVRPEGSVSTLKIQRTERGDSAVYLCASSPGNYNSPLHFGNGTRLTVT.

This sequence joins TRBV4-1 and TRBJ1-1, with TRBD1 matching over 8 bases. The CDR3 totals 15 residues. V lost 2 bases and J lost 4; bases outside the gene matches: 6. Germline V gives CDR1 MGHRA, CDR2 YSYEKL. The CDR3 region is CASSQLRQGTTEAFF. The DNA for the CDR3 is TGCGCCAGCAGCCAACTCAGACAGGGGACCACTGAAGCTTTCTTT.

CDR3 coding DNA: TGTGCCAGCTCACTGGGGCTACCACCCTGGCAGTTCTTC. Its translation: CASSLGLPPWQFF. V and J are TRBV18 and TRBJ2-1; maybe TRBD1 (5 bases). V lost 4 bases and J 12 bases, leaving 16 bases between the germline ends. The CDR3 contains 13 residues. Germline CDR1 is KGHSH and CDR2 is LQKENI.

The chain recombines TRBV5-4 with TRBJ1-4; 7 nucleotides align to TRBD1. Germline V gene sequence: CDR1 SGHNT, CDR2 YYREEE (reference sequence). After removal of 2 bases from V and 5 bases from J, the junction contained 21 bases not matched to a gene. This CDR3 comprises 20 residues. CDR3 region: CASSFSSGGQKIRGNEKLFF. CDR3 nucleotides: TGTGCCAGCAGCTTTTCGTCTGGGGGACAGAAAATTAGAGGAAATGAAAAACTGTTTTTT.